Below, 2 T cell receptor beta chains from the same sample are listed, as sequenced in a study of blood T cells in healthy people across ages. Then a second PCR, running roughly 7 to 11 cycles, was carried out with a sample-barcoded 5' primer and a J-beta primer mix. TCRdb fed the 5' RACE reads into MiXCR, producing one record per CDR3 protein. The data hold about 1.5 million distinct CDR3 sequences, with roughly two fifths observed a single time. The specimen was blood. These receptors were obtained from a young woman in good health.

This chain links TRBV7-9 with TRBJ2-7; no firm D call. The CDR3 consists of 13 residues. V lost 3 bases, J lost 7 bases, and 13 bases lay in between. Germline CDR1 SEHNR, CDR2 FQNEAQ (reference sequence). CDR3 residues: CASSLVGWNEQYF. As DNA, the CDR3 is TGTGCCAGCAGCTTGGTGGGGTGGAATGAGCAGTACTTC.

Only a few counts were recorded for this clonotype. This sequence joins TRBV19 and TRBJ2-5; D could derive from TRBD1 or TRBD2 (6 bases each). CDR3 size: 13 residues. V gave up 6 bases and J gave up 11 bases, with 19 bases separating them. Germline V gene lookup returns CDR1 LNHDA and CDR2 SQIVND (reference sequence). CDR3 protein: CASSGGPYNEQYF. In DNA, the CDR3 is TGTGCCAGTAGCGGGGGCCCATACAATGAGCAGTACTTC.